There are a few counts of the clone carrying this T cell receptor (beta chain). Antigen: not known. The whole isolated RNA underwent reverse transcription, so sequencing captured expressed TCRB transcripts. Sequencing used immunoSEQ multiplex PCR; TCRdb keeps in-frame clones, though not all of them. The data contain 450,000 or so clones, about an eighth of them seen just once; the ten biggest clones take up over 0.04%. The data were taken from a study of beta chain features in type 1 diabetes. Study conclusions and caveats: More deletions and fewer insertions at VDJ junctions were found in patients with type 1 diabetes. Healthy donors had naive, central memory and Treg TCRB repertoires that appeared less similar than those seen among patients.

The CDR3 runs to 16 residues. Germline trimming cut 6 bases from V and 2 bases from J; bases unmatched to any gene: 11. Germline CDR1 MNHNY, CDR2 SVGAGI (reference sequence). This chain joins TRBV6-6 and TRBJ1-1; 8 bases line up with TRBD1. The sequenced material came from naive CD4+ T cells from blood. The clonotype originates from a woman aged 18 to 35 in good health. CDR3 in amino acids: CASSQYAGTGNTEAFF. In DNA, the CDR3 is TGTGCCAGCAGCCAATACGCCGGGACAGGTAACACTGAAGCTTTCTTT.